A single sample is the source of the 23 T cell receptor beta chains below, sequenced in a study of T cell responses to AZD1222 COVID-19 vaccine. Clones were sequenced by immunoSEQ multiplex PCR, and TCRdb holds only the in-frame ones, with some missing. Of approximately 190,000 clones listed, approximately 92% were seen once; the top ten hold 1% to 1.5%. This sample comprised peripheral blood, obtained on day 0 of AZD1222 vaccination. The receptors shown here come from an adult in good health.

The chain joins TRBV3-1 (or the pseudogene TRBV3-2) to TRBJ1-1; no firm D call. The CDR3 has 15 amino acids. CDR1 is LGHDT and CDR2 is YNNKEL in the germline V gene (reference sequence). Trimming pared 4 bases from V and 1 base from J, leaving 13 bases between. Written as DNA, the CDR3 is TGTGCCAGCAGCCCCCTCCCAGGCGGGAACACTGAAGCTTTCTTT. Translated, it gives CASSPLPGGNTEAFF.

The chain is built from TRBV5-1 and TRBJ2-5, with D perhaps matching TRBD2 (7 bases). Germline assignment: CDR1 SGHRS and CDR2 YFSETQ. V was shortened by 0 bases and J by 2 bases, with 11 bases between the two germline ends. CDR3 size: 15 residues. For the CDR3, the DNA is TGCGCCAGCAGCTTGGGGACTAGGGGGCAAGAGACCCAGTACTTC. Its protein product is CASSLGTRGQETQYF.

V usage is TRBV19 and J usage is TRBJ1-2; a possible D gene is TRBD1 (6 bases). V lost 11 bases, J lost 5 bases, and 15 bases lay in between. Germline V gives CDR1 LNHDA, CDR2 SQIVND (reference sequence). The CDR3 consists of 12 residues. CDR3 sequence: CAARDKLYGYTF. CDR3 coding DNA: TGTGCCGCCCGGGACAAGCTTTATGGCTACACCTTC.

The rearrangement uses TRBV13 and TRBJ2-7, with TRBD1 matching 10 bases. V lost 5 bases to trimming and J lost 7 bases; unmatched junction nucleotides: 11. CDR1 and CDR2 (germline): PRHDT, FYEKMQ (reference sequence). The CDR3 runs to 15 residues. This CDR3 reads CASSDAVGQGFEQYF. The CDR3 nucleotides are TGTGCCAGCAGCGACGCCGTGGGACAGGGGTTTGAGCAGTACTTC.

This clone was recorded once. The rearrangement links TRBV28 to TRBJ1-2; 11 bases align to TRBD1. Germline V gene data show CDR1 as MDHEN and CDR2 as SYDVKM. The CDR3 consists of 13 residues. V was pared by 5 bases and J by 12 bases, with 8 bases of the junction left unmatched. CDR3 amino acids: CASSTPGQGVNTF. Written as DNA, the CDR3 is TGTGCCAGCAGTACTCCGGGACAGGGGGTAAACACCTTC.

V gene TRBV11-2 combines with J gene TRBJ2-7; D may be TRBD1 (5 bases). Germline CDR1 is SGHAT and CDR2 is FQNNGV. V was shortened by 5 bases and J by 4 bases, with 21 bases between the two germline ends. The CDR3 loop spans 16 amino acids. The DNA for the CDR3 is TGTGCCAGCAGCATCAAACCAGGGAAACTTCAATACGAGCAGTACTTC. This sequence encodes CASSIKPGKLQYEQYF.

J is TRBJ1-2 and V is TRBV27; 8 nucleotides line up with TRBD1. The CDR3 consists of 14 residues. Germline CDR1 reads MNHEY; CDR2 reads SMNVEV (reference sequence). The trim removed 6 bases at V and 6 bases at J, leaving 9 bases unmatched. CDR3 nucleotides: TGTGCCAGCAGAAAGACAGGGGAATTCGATGGCTACACCTTC. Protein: CASRKTGEFDGYTF.

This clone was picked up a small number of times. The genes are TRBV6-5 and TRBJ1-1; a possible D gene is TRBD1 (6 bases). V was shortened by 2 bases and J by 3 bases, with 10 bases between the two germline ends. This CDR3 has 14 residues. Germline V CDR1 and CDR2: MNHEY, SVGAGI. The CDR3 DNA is TGTGCCAGCAGTTACCGGGGGCGCGACACTGAAGCTTTCTTT. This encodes CASSYRGRDTEAFF.

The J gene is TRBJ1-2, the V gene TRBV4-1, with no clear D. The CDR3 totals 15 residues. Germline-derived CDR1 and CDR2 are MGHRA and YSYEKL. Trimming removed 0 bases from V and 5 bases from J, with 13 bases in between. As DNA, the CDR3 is TGCGCCAGCAGCCAAGACATAGTGGCACGTTATGGCTACACCTTC. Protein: CASSQDIVARYGYTF.

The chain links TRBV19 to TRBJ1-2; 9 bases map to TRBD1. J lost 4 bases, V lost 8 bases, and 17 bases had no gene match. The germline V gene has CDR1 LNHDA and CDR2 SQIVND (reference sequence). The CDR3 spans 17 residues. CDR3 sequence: CASSTQGQGAAGYGYTF. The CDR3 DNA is TGTGCCAGTTCTACACAGGGACAGGGAGCGGCGGGCTATGGCTACACCTTC.

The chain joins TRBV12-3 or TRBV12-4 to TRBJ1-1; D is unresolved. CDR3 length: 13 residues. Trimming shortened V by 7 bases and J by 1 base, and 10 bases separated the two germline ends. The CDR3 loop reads CASTERGNTEAFF. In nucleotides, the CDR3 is TGTGCCAGCACCGAACGCGGGAACACTGAAGCTTTCTTT.

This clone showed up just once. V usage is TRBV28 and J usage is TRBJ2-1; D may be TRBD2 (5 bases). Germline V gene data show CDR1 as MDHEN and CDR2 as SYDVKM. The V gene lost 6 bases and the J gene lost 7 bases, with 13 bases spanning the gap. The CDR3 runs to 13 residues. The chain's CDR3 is CASSARVGNEQFF. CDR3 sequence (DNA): TGTGCCAGCAGCGCGCGGGTGGGGAATGAGCAGTTCTTC.

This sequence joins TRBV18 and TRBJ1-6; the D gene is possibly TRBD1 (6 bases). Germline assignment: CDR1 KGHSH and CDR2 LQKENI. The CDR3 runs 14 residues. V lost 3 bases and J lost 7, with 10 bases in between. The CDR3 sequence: CASSPPGQNSPLHF. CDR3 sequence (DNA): TGTGCCAGCTCACCCCCCGGACAGAATTCACCCCTCCACTTT.

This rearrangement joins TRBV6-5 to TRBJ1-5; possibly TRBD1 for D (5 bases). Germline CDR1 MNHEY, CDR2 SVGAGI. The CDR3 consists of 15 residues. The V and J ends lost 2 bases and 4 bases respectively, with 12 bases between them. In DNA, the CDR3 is TGTGCCAGCAGTTACAGCCGGGGGGGAAATCAGCCCCAGCATTTT. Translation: CASSYSRGGNQPQHF.

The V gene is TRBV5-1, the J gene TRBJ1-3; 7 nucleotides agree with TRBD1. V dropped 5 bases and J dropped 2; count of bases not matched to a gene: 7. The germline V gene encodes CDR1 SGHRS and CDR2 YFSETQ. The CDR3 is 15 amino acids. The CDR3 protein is CASRPPGQTGNTIYF. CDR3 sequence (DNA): TGCGCCAGCAGACCCCCGGGACAGACTGGAAACACCATATATTTT.

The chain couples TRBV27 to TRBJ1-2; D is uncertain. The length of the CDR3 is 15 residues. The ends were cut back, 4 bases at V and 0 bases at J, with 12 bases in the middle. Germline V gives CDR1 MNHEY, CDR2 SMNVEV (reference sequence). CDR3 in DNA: TGTGCCAGCAGTTCCGACCCCGGAACTAACTATGGCTACACCTTC. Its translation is CASSSDPGTNYGYTF.

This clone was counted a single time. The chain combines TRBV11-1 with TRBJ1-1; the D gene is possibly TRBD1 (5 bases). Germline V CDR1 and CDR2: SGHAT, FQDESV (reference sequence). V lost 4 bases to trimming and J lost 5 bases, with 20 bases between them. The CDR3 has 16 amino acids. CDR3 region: CASSSPGRHRGTEAFF. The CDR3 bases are TGTGCCAGCAGCTCCCCGGGACGCCACCGGGGGACTGAAGCTTTCTTT.

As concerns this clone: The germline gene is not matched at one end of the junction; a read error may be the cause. CDR3 nucleotide sequence: TGTGCCAGCTCCCCACCCGGGGGGCGCAGTGAGCAGTACTTC. It specifies CASSPPGGRSEQYF. The chain joins TRBV18 to TRBJ2-7; perhaps TRBD2 as D (7 bases). CDR3 length equals 14 residues. From germline, CDR1 is KGHSH and CDR2 LQKENI.

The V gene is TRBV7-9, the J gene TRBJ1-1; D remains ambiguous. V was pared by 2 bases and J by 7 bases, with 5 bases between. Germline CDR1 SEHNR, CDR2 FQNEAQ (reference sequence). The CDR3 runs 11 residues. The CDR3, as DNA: TGTGCCAGCAGCTTAAATAATGAAGCTTTCTTT. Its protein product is CASSLNNEAFF.

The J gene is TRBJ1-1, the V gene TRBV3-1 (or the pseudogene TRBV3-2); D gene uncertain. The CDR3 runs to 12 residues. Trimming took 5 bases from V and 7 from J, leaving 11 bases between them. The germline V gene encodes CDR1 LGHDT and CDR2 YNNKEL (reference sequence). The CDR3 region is CASSEGPGEAFF. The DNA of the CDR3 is TGTGCCAGCAGCGAAGGCCCTGGTGAAGCTTTCTTT.

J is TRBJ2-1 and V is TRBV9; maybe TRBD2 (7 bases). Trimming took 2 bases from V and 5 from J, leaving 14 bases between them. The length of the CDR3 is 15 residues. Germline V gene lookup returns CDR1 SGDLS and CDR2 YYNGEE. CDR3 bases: TGTGCCAGCAGCGTTTATGGGGGGGCGAACAATGAGCAGTTCTTC. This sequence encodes CASSVYGGANNEQFF. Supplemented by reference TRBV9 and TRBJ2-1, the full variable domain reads DSGVTQTPKHLITATGQRVTLRCSPRSGDLSVYWYQQSLDQGLQFLIQYYNGEERAKGNILERFSAQQFPDLHSELNLSSLELGDSALYFCASSVYGGANNEQFFGPGTRLTVL.

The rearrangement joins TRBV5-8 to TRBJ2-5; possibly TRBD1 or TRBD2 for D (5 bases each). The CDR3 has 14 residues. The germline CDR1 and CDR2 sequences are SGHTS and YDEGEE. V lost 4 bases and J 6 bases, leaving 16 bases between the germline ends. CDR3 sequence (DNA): TGTGCCAGCAGCACCGGGGCGCGGCGTCAGACCCAGTACTTC. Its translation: CASSTGARRQTQYF. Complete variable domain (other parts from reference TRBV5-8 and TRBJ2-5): EAGVTQSPTHLIKTRGQQATLRCSPISGHTSVYWYQQALGLGLQFLLWYDEGEERNRGNFPPRFSGRQFPNYSSELNVNALELEDSALYLCASSTGARRQTQYFGPGTRLLVL.

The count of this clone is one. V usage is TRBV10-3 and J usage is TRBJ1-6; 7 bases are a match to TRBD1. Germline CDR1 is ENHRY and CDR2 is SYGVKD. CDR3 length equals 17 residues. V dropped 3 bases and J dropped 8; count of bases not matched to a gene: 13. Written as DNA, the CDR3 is TGTGCCATCAGTGACTTCCGGGACAGTAAAGAAGATTCACCCCTCCACTTT. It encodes CAISDFRDSKEDSPLHF.